The TCR beta chain under discussion was sequenced for a study of blood T cell repertoires in COVID-19. At the level of the study: COVID-19 samples, acute and convalescent, were from the United States, Italy and Spain. PBMCs, B-cell-depleted T cells, or T cells were the source of the cDNA or gDNA that made up the material.

In the authors' workflow: Estimated nucleated cell counts came from reference gene primer amplification. Sequenced by immunoSEQ multiplex PCR; TCRdb stores in-frame clones only, minus some. V, J and clone size are those of that table, while D and trimming were read from the DNA. The table has about 240,000 clones, around 83% seen once; the top ten hold over 10%. Trimming cost V 5 bases and J 16 bases; bases outside gene matches: 8. CDR3 length equals 12 residues. Per the germline V gene, CDR1 is MDHEN and CDR2 is SYDVKM. The receptor was derived from a woman aged 60 to 75 with active or convalescent COVID-19. V and J are TRBV28 and TRBJ1-4; 9 bases line up with TRBD1. Sequenced: peripheral blood. CDR3 protein: CASSPGQGEEFF. CDR3 DNA sequence: TGTGCCAGCAGTCCGGGACAGGGAGAGGAGTTTTTT. Supplemented by reference TRBV28 and TRBJ1-4, the full variable domain reads DVKVTQSSRYLVKRTGEKVFLECVQDMDHENMFWYRQDPGLGLRLIYFSYDVKMKEKGDIPEGYSVSREKKERFSLILESASTNQTSMYLCASSPGQGEEFFGSGTQLSVL.